Sequencing of this TCR beta chain was carried out in a study of blood T cell repertoires in COVID-19. Using immunoSEQ multiplex PCR, the repertoire was profiled, and TCRdb retains in-frame clones only, with some absent. This table holds some 74,000 clones, approximately 89% found once. Germline V gene lookup returns CDR1 SGHRS and CDR2 YFSETQ. With 3 bases removed from V and 3 bases from J, the gap between germline ends came to 15 bases. The CDR3 length is 15 residues. The clonotype originates from an elderly woman with acute or convalescent COVID-19. V gene TRBV5-1 combines with J gene TRBJ1-2, with D possibly being TRBD1 (5 bases). The sequencing input was peripheral blood. The CDR3 loop reads CASSSAPGPDYGYTF. As DNA, the CDR3 is TGCGCCAGCAGCTCGGCCCCAGGGCCCGACTATGGCTACACCTTC. Looking up the rest from reference TRBV5-1 and TRBJ1-2 gives the full variable domain: KAGVTQTPRYLIKTRGQQVTLSCSPISGHRSVSWYQQTPGQGLQFLFEYFSETQRNKGNFPGRFSGRQFSNSRSEMNVSTLELGDSALYLCASSSAPGPDYGYTFGSGTRLTVV.